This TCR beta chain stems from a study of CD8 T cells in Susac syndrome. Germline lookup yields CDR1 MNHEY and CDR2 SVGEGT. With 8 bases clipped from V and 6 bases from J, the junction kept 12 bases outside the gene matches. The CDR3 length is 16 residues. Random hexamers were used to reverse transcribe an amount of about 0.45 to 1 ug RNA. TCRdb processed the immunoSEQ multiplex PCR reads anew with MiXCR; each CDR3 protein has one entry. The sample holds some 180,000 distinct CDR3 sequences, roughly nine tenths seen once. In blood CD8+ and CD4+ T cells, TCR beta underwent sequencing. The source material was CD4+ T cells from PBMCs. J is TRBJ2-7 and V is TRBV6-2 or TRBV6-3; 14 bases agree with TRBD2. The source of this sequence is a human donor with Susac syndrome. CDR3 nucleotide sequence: TGTGCCAGCCTACGACTAGCGGGAGGGCCACGGGGCGAGCAGTACTTC. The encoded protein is CASLRLAGGPRGEQYF.